This entry describes one T cell receptor (beta chain). This clonotype was observed at least ten times. Its specific antigen is unknown. It has no much larger one-base neighbor in the sample; base qualities were not kept. The source of the sample is a study of T cells in Graves' hyperthyroidism and ophthalmopathy (dated by TCRdb to between 2018 and 2021). As for the study more broadly: Peripheral blood was sampled at the time of initial diagnosis, prior to any treatment. A discovery cohort of about 95 patients, about 40 with Graves' ophthalmopathy and approximately 55 with stable Graves' hyperthyroidism, was used to find distinguishing TCR V-J signatures. An independent validation cohort of under 20 hyperthyroidism patients and some 15 patients who later progressed to ophthalmopathy tested prospective prediction of ophthalmopathy. The 85 to 100 discovery patients were divided at random into training and test sets in a 7:3 ratio. In about 6 Graves' hyperthyroidism patients, the study also compared T-cell repertoires from thyroid tissue with T-cell repertoires from blood. After blood sampling, hyperthyroidism patients were treated with methimazole at a starting dose of 30 mg daily, and ophthalmopathy patients were treated with high-dose intravenous methylprednisolone. According to the paper, TCR Vbeta CDR3 sequencing was carried out on about 140 peripheral blood samples, which came from over 40 ophthalmopathy, approximately 78 hyperthyroidism and approximately 17 progressor patients.

TCR beta CDR3 regions were amplified from RNA transcripts. The TCR CDR3 was subjected to a first round of RT-PCR using the HTBI primer set and the Qiagen OneStep RT-PCR kit. The libraries were constructed in a second round of multiplex PCR and then size-selected and purified. The libraries were sequenced on an Illumina HiSeq2000 using paired-end 100 bp reads. The original methods were these. SOAPnuke was used to process the raw data, removing reads that contained adapters or uncalled bases, had a mean Phred below 15, or lacked an exact match to the constant primer or identifier. COPE v1.2.5 was used to merge the high-quality paired reads, and each unique nucleotide sequence was defined as a clonotype. MiTCR v1.1 was used to align clonotypes to the IMGT TRBV, TRBD and TRBJ reference segments. The analysis included only V-J combinations with a frequency above 0.0001, which together covered approximately 99% of the repertoires. The TCS score was defined as F50 (clonal expansion) divided by E x V (chaos), with BLOSUM62-based TCRdist calculated between CDR3 peptides within each V-J. Welch's t-statistics and random forest reduced around 550 V-J features to 10 to 15, which were used in a naive Bayes classifier (R e1071). TCRdb cleaned the public reads at Q25 with fastp, built clones with MiXCR and kept in-frame beta chains. Each record represents a unique CDR3 protein, reported with the most common genes and DNA among its rows. TCRdb, rather than the study authors, made the V and J calls. A total of about 400,000 distinct CDR3 sequences appear in this sample, approximately 15% of them only once. The leading ten clones occupy around a third of the sample.

The investigation overall reported the following: Most expanded thyroid clonotypes (frequency above 0.001) were also found in blood, which suggests that blood repertoires may mirror thyroid immune responses. No statistical method was used to fix the sample size in advance, and group allocation was not hidden from the investigators. In validation, progression to ophthalmopathy was predicted by the model with about 70% sensitivity and roughly 76% specificity, a median of around 6.5 months before onset. In cross-validation, a model built on a 13 V-J signature told ophthalmopathy apart from stable hyperthyroidism with over 85% sensitivity and roughly 82% specificity, and in testing the same model reached 80%/75%.

Graves' hyperthyroidism was defined as stable when no progression to ophthalmopathy occurred over 18 months of follow-up. Hyperthyroidism patients were newly diagnosed, had a disease duration of under 2 months, and were aged 18 to 65 years. Any patient with an uncontrolled infection, another autoimmune disease, pregnancy or lactation was excluded. Clinical symptoms, serum thyroxine and TRAb, thyroid ultrasound, and orbital computed tomography formed the basis for the diagnoses. Ficoll-Paque density gradient centrifugation was used to isolate PBMCs from around 9.1 ml of fresh peripheral blood. Total RNA was extracted using Trizol reagent, and RNA quality was assessed on an Agilent 2100 Bioanalyzer. The sample consisted of blood. This sequence originates from a woman in her twenties or thirties with Graves' hyperthyroidism.

This receptor carries the CDR3 CASGLTERETQYF. The DNA sequence is given as TGTGCTAGTGGTTTGACAGAGCGGGAGACGCAGTATTTT. Recombination linked TRBV12-5 to TRBJ2-3, and 8 junctional nucleotides match TRBD2. Inclusive of the bounding cysteine and phenylalanine, the CDR3 is 13 residues long. Left in the record is the CDR3 DNA by itself, 39 bases read in frame from the first base. The germline V gene provides CDR1 LGHNT and CDR2 FRNRAP. For this chain, trimming is 2 bases at the V end and 9 bases at the J end, and the number of junction bases without a gene match is 4.